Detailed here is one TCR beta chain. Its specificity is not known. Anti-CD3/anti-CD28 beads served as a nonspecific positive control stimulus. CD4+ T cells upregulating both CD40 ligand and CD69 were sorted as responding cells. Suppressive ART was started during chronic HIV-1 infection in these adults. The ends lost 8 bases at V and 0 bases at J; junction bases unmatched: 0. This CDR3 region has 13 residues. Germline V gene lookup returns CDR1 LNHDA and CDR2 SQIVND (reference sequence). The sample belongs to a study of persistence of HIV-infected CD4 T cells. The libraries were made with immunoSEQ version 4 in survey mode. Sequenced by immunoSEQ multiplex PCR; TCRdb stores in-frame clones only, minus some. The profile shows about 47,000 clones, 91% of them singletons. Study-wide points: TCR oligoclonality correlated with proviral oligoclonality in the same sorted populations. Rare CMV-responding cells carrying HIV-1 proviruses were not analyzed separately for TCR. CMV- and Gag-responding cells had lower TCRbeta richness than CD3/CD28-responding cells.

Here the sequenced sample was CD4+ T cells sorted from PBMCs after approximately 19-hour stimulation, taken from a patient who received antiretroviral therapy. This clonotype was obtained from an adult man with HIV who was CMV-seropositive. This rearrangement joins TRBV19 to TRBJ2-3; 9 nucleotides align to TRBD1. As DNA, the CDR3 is TGTGCCAGTGGGACAGGGAGCACAGATACGCAGTATTTT. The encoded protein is CASGTGSTDTQYF.